The 27 T cell receptor beta chains below were found in one sample sequenced in a study of blood T cells in healthy people across ages (dated by TCRdb to the mid-2010s). The library was made by 5' RACE. A second roughly 7 to 11 cycle PCR used a sample-barcoded 5' primer and a J-beta primer mix. The public reads were run again by TCRdb, first through fastp at Q25 and then through MiXCR, and only productive beta chains were kept. Rows merge per CDR3 protein into single entries with the most common DNA and genes. This sample is represented by 1.5 million to 2 million distinct CDR3 sequences; about two fifths of them were singletons. Jointly, the top ten make up approximately 22% of the sample. Sequenced: blood. All receptors come from a human donor in good health.

The chain's CDR3 is CASSHAGTDSYEQYF. In DNA, the CDR3 is TGTGCCAGCAGCCACGCCGGGACGGACTCCTACGAGCAGTACTTC. The genes are TRBV3-1 and TRBJ2-7; either TRBD1 or TRBD2 may fit D (5 bases each). The V gene lost 3 bases and the J gene lost 0 bases, with 12 bases spanning the gap. This CDR3 spans 15 amino acids. Germline V gives CDR1 LGHDT, CDR2 YNNKEL (reference sequence).

The chain carries TRBV6-5 and TRBJ2-1; weak D call: TRBD1 (6 bases). Germline CDR1 reads MNHEY; CDR2 reads SVGAGI. This CDR3 region has 14 residues. The V and J ends lost 7 bases and 3 bases respectively, with 13 bases between them. CDR3 amino acids: CASTRPGDYNEQFF. Here the CDR3 DNA reads TGTGCCAGCACCAGACCAGGGGACTACAATGAGCAGTTCTTC.

Comment on this clonotype: This may arise from a read error, as a much more abundant clone is one base away. The genes are TRBV3-1 and TRBJ2-3; D is undetermined. V lost 0 bases, J lost 4 bases, and 2 bases lay in between. The CDR3 is 12 residues long. In germline, CDR1 is LGHDT, CDR2 YNNKEL (reference sequence). For the CDR3, the DNA is TGTGCCAGCAGCCAAGACTCAGATACGCAGTATTTT. Its translation: CASSQDSDTQYF.

The sample holds a few counts of this clonotype. This chain links TRBV29-1 with TRBJ1-2; weak D call: TRBD1 (5 bases). V was trimmed by 6 bases and J by 4 bases, leaving 12 bases between them. CDR1 is SQVTM and CDR2 is ANQGSEA in the germline V gene. The CDR3 is 12 residues long. The CDR3 spells CSVPTASYGYTF. DNA of the CDR3: TGCAGCGTCCCGACAGCCTCCTATGGCTACACCTTC.

The gene calls are TRBV6-1 and TRBJ2-5; D unresolved. Per germline, CDR1 MNHNS and CDR2 SASEGT. This CDR3 has 16 residues. The V end lost 3 bases, the J end lost 2 bases, and 16 bases lay between the germline ends. CDR3 region: CASSETLLSLQETQYF. The CDR3 nucleotides are TGTGCCAGCAGTGAGACTCTACTTTCCCTTCAAGAGACCCAGTACTTC.

This clonotype appeared many times. This chain connects TRBV7-2 to TRBJ1-2; D is ambiguous. The CDR3 has 16 residues. V was pared by 7 bases and J by 0 bases, with 18 bases between. Per the germline V gene, CDR1 is SGHTA and CDR2 is FQGNSA. The CDR3 DNA reads TGTGCCAGCACCCAAAACCGACGGGTCGCTAACTATGGCTACACCTTC. It yields the protein CASTQNRRVANYGYTF.

In this sample, this clonotype turned up a few times. The V call is TRBV28, the J call TRBJ1-6; no clear D gene. The V gene's germline CDR1 is MDHEN and CDR2 SYDVKM. The CDR3 contains 12 residues. V lost 6 bases and J lost 9, with 9 bases in between. The CDR3 is CASSLRVSPLHF. CDR3 coding DNA: TGTGCCAGCAGCTTGCGGGTTTCACCCCTCCACTTT.

The gene calls are TRBV27 and TRBJ1-2; tentatively, D is TRBD1 (5 bases). Between the trimmed V and J ends, which lost 5 bases and 5 bases, there was a span of 18 bases. This CDR3 has 15 residues. CDR1 MNHEY and CDR2 SMNVEV come from the germline V gene (reference sequence). The CDR3: CASSRSLTVEYGYTF. Here the CDR3 DNA reads TGTGCCAGCAGTAGAAGTCTGACAGTCGAATATGGCTACACCTTC.

This clonotype was counted a few times. The J gene is TRBJ2-3, the V gene TRBV4-2; no definite D call. Germline V gene data show CDR1 as LGHNA and CDR2 as YNFKEQ. The CDR3 runs to 16 residues. The V gene lost 1 base and the J gene lost 2 bases, with 13 bases spanning the gap. Here the CDR3 reads CASSQATPGSTDTQYF. The DNA for the CDR3 is TGTGCCAGCAGCCAAGCAACCCCCGGATCCACAGATACGCAGTATTTT.

The chain combines TRBV10-3 with TRBJ2-6, with D tentatively TRBD2 (6 bases). CDR1 and CDR2 (germline): ENHRY, SYGVKD. This CDR3 is 19 amino acids long. Between the trimmed V and J ends, which lost 3 bases and 4 bases, there was a span of 22 bases. The CDR3 loop reads CAISDHLRDSSSGANVLTF. The DNA of the CDR3 is TGTGCCATCAGTGACCACTTGAGGGACTCTTCCTCGGGGGCCAACGTCCTGACTTTC.

This clonotype came up a few times. The J gene is TRBJ2-4, the V gene TRBV7-9, with 8 positions matching TRBD1. The V segment lost 3 bases and the J segment 13 bases; nucleotides outside the gene matches: 5. The CDR3 sequence is 12 residues long. CDR1 and CDR2 (germline): SEHNR, FQNEAQ (reference sequence). Here the CDR3 DNA reads TGTGCCAGCAGCTTCGCCAGGGGGCTGCAGTACTTC. It translates to CASSFARGLQYF.

This clonotype was counted a few times. V usage is TRBV7-2 and J usage is TRBJ2-3; 7 positions agree with TRBD2. After removal of 1 base from V and 0 bases from J, the junction contained 16 bases not matched to a gene. CDR3 length: 20 residues. Germline CDR1 reads SGHTA; CDR2 reads FQGNSA. The CDR3 reads CASSLVNWGGPERSTDTQYF. CDR3 DNA sequence: TGTGCCAGCAGCTTAGTAAATTGGGGGGGACCCGAACGAAGCACAGATACGCAGTATTTT.

This chain connects TRBV11-2 to TRBJ2-1, with D unresolved. The CDR3 sequence is 15 residues long. CDR1 and CDR2 from the germline V gene are SGHAT and FQNNGV. Trimming took off 4 bases at V and 3 bases at J, with 13 bases between the two ends. The CDR3 loop reads CASSSNRWSYNEQFF. The DNA for the CDR3 is TGTGCCAGCAGCTCAAATAGGTGGAGCTACAATGAGCAGTTCTTC.

The chain combines TRBV20-1 with TRBJ2-7, with 10 positions matching TRBD2. This CDR3 region has 15 residues. Trimming at V came to 3 bases and at J to 3 bases, leaving 8 bases not matched to a gene. Germline V gives CDR1 DFQATT, CDR2 SNEGSKA (reference sequence). The CDR3 here is CSASRVAGGLYEQYF. CDR3 bases: TGCAGTGCTAGTCGGGTAGCGGGGGGCCTCTACGAGCAGTACTTC.

This clonotype was picked up a small number of times. The chain joins TRBV4-1 to TRBJ2-7; D perhaps matches TRBD2 (6 bases). CDR3 length: 14 residues. Germline-derived CDR1 and CDR2 are MGHRA and YSYEKL. Between the trimmed V and J ends, which lost 3 bases and 9 bases, there was a span of 18 bases. CDR3 loop: CASSHIGSLGGQYF. CDR3 DNA: TGCGCCAGCAGCCATATCGGATCCCTGGGGGGGCAGTACTTC.

The chain recombines TRBV20-1 with TRBJ2-7; 7 positions agree with TRBD1. From germline, CDR1 is DFQATT and CDR2 SNEGSKA (reference sequence). The CDR3 runs to 15 residues. The trim removed 3 bases at V and 0 bases at J, leaving 8 bases unmatched. The CDR3 DNA follows: TGCAGTGCTAGCTCCCGGGACAGCCCCTCCTACGAGCAGTACTTC. Protein: CSASSRDSPSYEQYF.

This chain connects TRBV5-1 to TRBJ2-1, with 11 positions matching TRBD2. Germline CDR1 and CDR2: SGHRS and YFSETQ. Trimming cost V 0 bases and J 4 bases; bases outside gene matches: 3. The CDR3 covers 16 residues. CDR3 nucleotides: TGCGCCAGCAGCTTGGATACTAGCGGGGGTTACAATGAGCAGTTCTTC. Residues: CASSLDTSGGYNEQFF.

The genes are TRBV9 and TRBJ2-3; D is undetermined. Germline V lookup: CDR1 SGDLS, CDR2 YYNGEE. The CDR3 length is 14 residues. Between the trimmed V and J ends, which lost 0 bases and 2 bases, there was a span of 7 bases. CDR3 nucleotides: TGTGCCAGCAGCGTAGCGGCCCACACAGATACGCAGTATTTT. Translated, it gives CASSVAAHTDTQYF.

Regarding this clonotype: A read error is possible here, since a much larger clone lies one base away. This rearrangement joins TRBV10-3 to TRBJ2-1; TRBD2 agrees at 8 bases. V shed 8 bases, J shed 6 bases, and the junction held 3 bases outside the gene matches. Germline V gene lookup returns CDR1 ENHRY and CDR2 SYGVKD. The CDR3 consists of 12 residues. CDR3 bases: TGTGCCATCGAGGGGACTAGCAATGAGCAGTTCTTC. Its translation is CAIEGTSNEQFF.

This clonotype was detected only a few times. V gene TRBV6-1 combines with J gene TRBJ2-5, with D possibly TRBD1 on 5 matching bases. This CDR3 region has 14 residues. Germline CDR1 is MNHNS and CDR2 is SASEGT. V gave up 1 base and J gave up 6 bases, with 12 bases separating them. DNA for the CDR3: TGTGCCAGCAGTGAAGGGACACGAAGTCAGACCCAGTACTTC. Protein: CASSEGTRSQTQYF.

This clonotype appeared a few times. The J gene is TRBJ2-5, the V gene TRBV7-9, with D uncertain. Between the trimmed V and J ends, which lost 4 bases and 1 base, there was a span of 19 bases. Germline CDR1 SEHNR, CDR2 FQNEAQ (reference sequence). This CDR3 has 17 residues. The CDR3 region is CASSSTEAQPLQETQYF. CDR3 sequence (DNA): TGTGCCAGCAGCTCAACAGAAGCCCAACCCCTCCAAGAGACCCAGTACTTC.

There are a few counts of this clonotype. The rearrangement links TRBV7-2 to TRBJ2-1; possibly TRBD2 for D (6 bases). Germline CDR1 SGHTA, CDR2 FQGNSA. This CDR3 spans 14 amino acids. The ends were cut back, 1 base at V and 8 bases at J, with 12 bases in the middle. CDR3 residues: CASSLEAASDEQFF. CDR3 sequence (DNA): TGTGCCAGCAGCTTAGAGGCGGCTAGCGATGAGCAGTTCTTC.

The chain recombines TRBV2 with TRBJ1-5, with a tentative D call TRBD1 (6 bases). This CDR3 comprises 15 residues. V shed 6 bases and J shed 3 bases, with 15 bases lying between them. Per the germline V gene, CDR1 is SNHLY and CDR2 is FYNNEI. CDR3 DNA sequence: TGTGCCAGCAGGTTTAGACAGGAGATCAATCAGCCCCAGCATTTT. Its translation is CASRFRQEINQPQHF.

The chain recombines TRBV5-1 with TRBJ2-5; 11 bases are shared with TRBD2. CDR1 is SGHRS, CDR2 YFSETQ, per germline. Losses at the gene ends were 4 bases for V and 4 bases for J; bases not matched to a gene: 6. CDR3 length: 15 amino acids. The CDR3 sequence is CASSVTSGMLETQYF. The CDR3, as DNA: TGCGCCAGCAGCGTGACTAGCGGGATGTTAGAGACCCAGTACTTC.

The rearrangement joins TRBV4-2 to TRBJ1-1; no definite D call. The CDR3 loop spans 14 amino acids. V lost 1 base and J lost 1, with 7 bases in between. CDR1 is LGHNA and CDR2 is YNFKEQ in the germline V gene. CDR3 amino acids: CASSQVMENTEAFF. The CDR3 nucleotides are TGTGCCAGCAGCCAAGTGATGGAGAACACTGAAGCTTTCTTT.

The chain joins TRBV7-2 to TRBJ2-7; 8 bases agree with TRBD1. The trim removed 5 bases at V and 2 bases at J, leaving 11 bases unmatched. Germline CDR1 SGHTA, CDR2 FQGNSA. The CDR3 has 16 residues. The CDR3 coding sequence is TGTGCCAGCAGCCGCGGGACAGGACTCGAGGCCTACGAGCAGTACTTC. Translation gives CASSRGTGLEAYEQYF.

The rearrangement joins TRBV29-1 to TRBJ2-7; 9 bases are shared with TRBD2. The germline CDR1 and CDR2 sequences are SQVTM and ANQGSEA. After removal of 4 bases from V and 5 bases from J, the junction contained 6 bases not matched to a gene. The CDR3 extends over 13 amino acids. The CDR3 loop is CSVGGLASNEQYF. The CDR3 DNA is TGCAGCGTTGGGGGACTAGCATCCAACGAGCAGTACTTC.